This T cell receptor (beta chain) was captured by sequencing in a study of blood T cell repertoires in COVID-19. Study at large: T cells, B-cell-depleted T cells, or PBMCs supplied cDNA or gDNA.

All enrollees were roughly 18 to 90 years old and from fewer than 30 US areas. Donors were grouped by their self-reported clinical history. Original processing notes: Amplification of reference gene primers was used by the study to estimate nucleated cell counts. The table came from immunoSEQ multiplex PCR; TCRdb's copy has only in-frame clones and leaves some out. V and J calls plus clone size are reproduced from that table; the DNA served to infer D and trimming. The sample yields around 150,000 clones, roughly 84% seen once. The CDR3 runs 14 residues. V trimming: 5 bases; J trimming: 4 bases; junction bases outside the gene matches: 6. CDR1 is SGHTA and CDR2 is FQGNSA in the germline V gene. This clone was seen just once.

The source of this sequence is a man aged 65 to 79 who had been exposed to COVID-19. The sequenced sample was PBMCs or T cells enriched from blood (not recorded which). The chain recombines TRBV7-2 with TRBJ2-7; TRBD2 matches at 9 bases. Here the CDR3 DNA reads TGTGCCAGCAGCAGTACTAGCGGGCGGTACGAGCAGTACTTC. Translated: CASSSTSGRYEQYF. The entire variable domain, with the rest obtained from reference TRBV7-2 and TRBJ2-7, is as follows: GAGVSQSPSNKVTEKGKDVELRCDPISGHTALYWYRQSLGQGLEFLIYFQGNSAPDKSGLPSDRFSAERTGGSVSTLTIQRTQQEDSAVYLCASSSTSGRYEQYFGPGTRLTVT.